Shown below are 12 T cell receptor beta chains from a single sample sequenced in a study of cytomegalovirus exposure and HLA in healthy donors. The PCR had 60 Vbeta and 13 Jbeta primers. The assay was immunoSEQ multiplex PCR, and TCRdb's table has in-frame clones only and misses some. This sample yields more than 110,000 clones, of which 75% to 90% are seen a single time; 1.2% belongs to the top ten. The sequencing sample was made of PBMCs. The source is a female donor in good health and CMV-seronegative.

This CDR3 reads CASSLPAGRAQYF. Here the CDR3 DNA reads TGTGCCAGCAGCTTGCCTGCAGGGAGGGCGCAGTATTTT. V usage is TRBV5-6 and J usage is TRBJ2-3, with TRBD2 matching 7 bases. From germline, CDR1 is SGHDT and CDR2 YYEEEE. With V trimmed by 1 base and J by 10 bases, 6 bases remained unmatched. CDR3 length equals 13 residues. The whole variable domain, remainder taken from reference TRBV5-6 and TRBJ2-3, is DAGVTQSPTHLIKTRGQQVTLRCSPKSGHDTVSWYQQALGQGPQFIFQYYEEEERQRGNFPDRFSGHQFPNYSSELNVNALLLGDSALYLCASSLPAGRAQYFGPGTRLTVL.

The chain uses TRBV6-5 and TRBJ2-5; 16 bases are a match to TRBD2. The junction had 0 bases not matched to a gene; V was cut back by 0 bases and J by 5 bases. The CDR3 spans 16 residues. Germline V gives CDR1 MNHEY, CDR2 SVGAGI. Here the CDR3 reads CASSYSGLAGGETQYF. In DNA form, the CDR3 reads TGTGCCAGCAGTTACTCGGGACTAGCGGGAGGGGAGACCCAGTACTTC.

The rearrangement uses TRBV28 and TRBJ1-2; D possibly corresponds to TRBD1 (5 bases). V lost 5 bases and J 4 bases, leaving 20 bases between the germline ends. This CDR3 spans 16 amino acids. Germline V gene lookup returns CDR1 MDHEN and CDR2 SYDVKM. In DNA form, the CDR3 reads TGTGCCAGCAGTGACCCAGGGCCCATAGAAGGCTATGGCTACACCTTC. It encodes CASSDPGPIEGYGYTF.

V usage is TRBV7-6 and J usage is TRBJ2-2; 9 bases are a match to TRBD2. CDR1 and CDR2 (germline): SGHVS, FNYEAQ. The CDR3 is made up of 17 amino acids. V lost 1 base and J lost 4; bases outside the gene matches: 7. The CDR3 loop is CASSLGAGGPPTGELFF. CDR3 nucleotides: TGTGCCAGCAGCTTAGGAGCGGGAGGCCCACCCACCGGGGAGCTGTTTTTT.

This clone appeared once. The chain combines TRBV19 with TRBJ2-2; D may be TRBD1 (5 bases). The CDR3 consists of 15 residues. The germline gives CDR1 LNHDA, CDR2 SQIVND (reference sequence). V was clipped by 10 bases and J by 2 bases, with 17 bases between them. CDR3 coding DNA: TGTGCCACCTTAGTCAGGGTCCGTAACACCGGGGAGCTGTTTTTT. Residues: CATLVRVRNTGELFF.

The rearrangement joins TRBV13 to TRBJ1-1, with D possibly matching TRBD1 (5 bases). Germline V gene lookup returns CDR1 PRHDT and CDR2 FYEKMQ (reference sequence). CDR3 length: 14 residues. Trimming took 5 bases from V and 1 from J, leaving 11 bases between them. CDR3 bases: TGTGCCAGCAGCGATCCTGGACAGAACACTGAAGCTTTCTTT. It yields the protein CASSDPGQNTEAFF.

This clone was recorded only once. The V and J genes are TRBV27 and TRBJ2-7; D is perhaps TRBD1 (6 bases). The CDR3 loop spans 12 amino acids. Germline CDR1 is MNHEY and CDR2 is SMNVEV (reference sequence). V was trimmed by 7 bases and J by 5 bases, leaving 12 bases between them. The CDR3 DNA is TGTGCCAGCACCACACAGGGCCACGAGCAGTACTTC. Amino acids: CASTTQGHEQYF.

The gene calls are TRBV11-1 and TRBJ1-1; possible D gene TRBD1, 6 bases. Trimming took 5 bases from V and 7 from J, leaving 14 bases between them. The length of the CDR3 is 13 residues. Germline V gene data show CDR1 as SGHAT and CDR2 as FQDESV (reference sequence). The CDR3 DNA reads TGTGCCAGCAGCGGCGGACAGTCTGATGAAGCTTTCTTT. Translated, it gives CASSGGQSDEAFF. The full variable domain, its missing parts supplied by reference TRBV11-1 and TRBJ1-1, is EAEVAQSPRYKITEKSQAVAFWCDPISGHATLYWYRQILGQGPELLVQFQDESVVDDSQLPKDRFSAERLKGVDSTLKIQPAELGDSAMYLCASSGGQSDEAFFGQGTRLTVV.

The chain uses TRBV29-1 and TRBJ1-2; 9 bases align to TRBD1. Germline loops: CDR1 SQVTM, CDR2 ANQGSEA. This CDR3 is 16 amino acids long. V lost 4 bases, J lost 4 bases, and 13 bases stayed unmatched. CDR3 bases: TGCAGCGTTGGAGGAGATTGGGGACAGGGTCTCTATGGCTACACCTTC. Amino acid sequence: CSVGGDWGQGLYGYTF. Drawing the rest from reference TRBV29-1 and TRBJ1-2, the complete variable domain is SAVISQKPSRDICQRGTSLTIQCQVDSQVTMMFWYRQQPGQSLTLIATANQGSEATYESGFVIDKFPISRPNLTFSTLTVSNMSPEDSSIYLCSVGGDWGQGLYGYTFGSGTRLTVV.

The chain combines TRBV10-3 with TRBJ2-7; 10 bases are shared with TRBD1. CDR3 length: 14 residues. The V and J ends lost 3 bases and 2 bases, in that order; junction bases with no gene match: 1. The germline gives CDR1 ENHRY, CDR2 SYGVKD. The CDR3 sequence is CAISEGTGAYEQYF. For the CDR3, the DNA is TGTGCCATCAGTGAAGGGACAGGGGCCTACGAGCAGTACTTC.

This chain connects TRBV18 to TRBJ1-5; D unclear. CDR1 and CDR2 from the germline V gene are KGHSH and LQKENI. This CDR3 is 15 amino acids long. V lost 3 bases to trimming and J lost 7 bases, with 16 bases between them. The CDR3 region is CASSPAPGSGQPQHF. For the CDR3, the DNA is TGTGCCAGCTCACCCGCTCCCGGTTCGGGGCAGCCCCAGCATTTT. The full variable domain, completed using reference TRBV18 and TRBJ1-5, is NAGVMQNPRHLVRRRGQEARLRCSPMKGHSHVYWYRQLPEEGLKFMVYLQKENIIDESGMPKERFSAEFPKEGPSILRIQQVVRGDSAAYFCASSPAPGSGQPQHFGDGTRLSIL.

The gene calls are TRBV27 and TRBJ2-3; a possible D gene is TRBD2 (5 bases). The CDR3 is 15 amino acids. The germline V and J ends were trimmed by 2 bases and 3 bases, with 12 bases remaining between them. From germline, CDR1 is MNHEY and CDR2 SMNVEV (reference sequence). The CDR3 sequence is CASSLNNGGTDTQYF. The CDR3 DNA is TGTGCCAGCAGTTTAAACAACGGAGGAACAGATACGCAGTATTTT.